Described below is a single T cell receptor beta chain sequence and its context. Assay: immunoSEQ multiplex PCR; the TCRdb copy retains only in-frame clones and omits some. This sample has 30,000 to 40,000 clones, with approximately 88% found just once. CDR3 length: 15 amino acids. CDR1 and CDR2 from the germline V gene are WSHSY and SAAADI. V lost 5 bases and J lost 4, with 15 bases in between. The data originate from a study of blood T cell repertoires in COVID-19. As for the study in general: T cells, B-cell-depleted T cells, or PBMCs provided the cDNA or gDNA that served as material.

The specimen sequenced was peripheral blood. J is TRBJ2-1 and V is TRBV10-2; TRBD2 might be the D (6 bases). The receptor's source is a human donor in a cohort sampled during active COVID-19. CDR3 residues: CASSPETRVYNEQFF. CDR3 DNA sequence: TGCGCCAGCAGTCCCGAGACTAGAGTTTACAATGAGCAGTTCTTC.